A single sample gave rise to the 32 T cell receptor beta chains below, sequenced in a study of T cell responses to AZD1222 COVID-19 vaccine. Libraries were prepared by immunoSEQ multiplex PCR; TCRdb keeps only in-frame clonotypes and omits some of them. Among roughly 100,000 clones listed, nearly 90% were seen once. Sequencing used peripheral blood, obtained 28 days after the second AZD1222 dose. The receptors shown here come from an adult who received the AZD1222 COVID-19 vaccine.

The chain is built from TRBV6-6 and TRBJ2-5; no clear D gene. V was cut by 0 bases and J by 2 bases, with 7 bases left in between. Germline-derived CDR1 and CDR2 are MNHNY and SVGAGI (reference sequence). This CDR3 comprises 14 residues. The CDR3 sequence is CASSYSPGQETQYF. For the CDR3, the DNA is TGTGCCAGCAGTTACTCGCCCGGGCAAGAGACCCAGTACTTC.

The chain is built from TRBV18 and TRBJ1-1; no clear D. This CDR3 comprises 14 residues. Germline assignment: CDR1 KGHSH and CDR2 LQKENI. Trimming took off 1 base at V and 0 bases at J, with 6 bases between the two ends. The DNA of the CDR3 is TGTGCCAGCTCACCACGATCTATGAACACTGAAGCTTTCTTT. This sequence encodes CASSPRSMNTEAFF. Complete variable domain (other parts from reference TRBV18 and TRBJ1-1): NAGVMQNPRHLVRRRGQEARLRCSPMKGHSHVYWYRQLPEEGLKFMVYLQKENIIDESGMPKERFSAEFPKEGPSILRIQQVVRGDSAAYFCASSPRSMNTEAFFGQGTRLTVV.

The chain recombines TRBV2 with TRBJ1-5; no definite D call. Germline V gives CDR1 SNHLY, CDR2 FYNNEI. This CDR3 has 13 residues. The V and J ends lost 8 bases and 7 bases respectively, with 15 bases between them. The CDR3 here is CASRGTPGQPQHF. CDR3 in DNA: TGTGCCAGCCGAGGCACCCCGGGGCAGCCCCAGCATTTT.

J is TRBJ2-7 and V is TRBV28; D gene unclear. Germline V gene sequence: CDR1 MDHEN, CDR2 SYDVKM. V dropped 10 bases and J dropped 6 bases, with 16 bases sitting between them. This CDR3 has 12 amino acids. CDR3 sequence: CATQNSRLEQYF. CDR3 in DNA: TGTGCCACCCAAAATTCTCGCCTCGAGCAGTACTTC.

DNA of the CDR3: TGTGCCAGCAGCGTAGCTGGGACCCCGTCTGGACGCGAGCAGTACTTC. As protein: CASSVAGTPSGREQYF. The chain employs TRBV9 and TRBJ2-7; D may correspond to TRBD1 or TRBD2 (5 bases each). Deletions cut 0 bases from V and 6 bases from J, with 19 bases between. In germline, CDR1 is SGDLS, CDR2 YYNGEE. The CDR3 runs 16 residues.

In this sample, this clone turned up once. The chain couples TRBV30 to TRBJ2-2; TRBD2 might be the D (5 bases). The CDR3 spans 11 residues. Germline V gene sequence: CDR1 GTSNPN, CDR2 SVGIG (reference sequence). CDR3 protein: CQRSNTGELFF. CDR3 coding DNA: TGTCAGCGGTCGAACACCGGGGAGCTGTTTTTT. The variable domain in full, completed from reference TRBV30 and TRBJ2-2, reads SQTIHQWPATLVQPVGSPLSLECTVEGTSNPNLYWYRQAAGRGLQLLFYSVGIGQISSEVPQNLSASRPQDRQFILSSKKLLLSDSGFYLCQRSNTGELFFGEGSRLTVL.

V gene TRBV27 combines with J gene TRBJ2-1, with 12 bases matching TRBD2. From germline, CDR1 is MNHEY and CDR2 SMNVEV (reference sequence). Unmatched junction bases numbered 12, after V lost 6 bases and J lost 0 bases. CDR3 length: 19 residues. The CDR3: CASRRSGTSGFSSYNEQFF. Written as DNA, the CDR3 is TGTGCCAGCAGACGTTCCGGGACTAGCGGGTTTAGCTCCTACAATGAGCAGTTCTTC.

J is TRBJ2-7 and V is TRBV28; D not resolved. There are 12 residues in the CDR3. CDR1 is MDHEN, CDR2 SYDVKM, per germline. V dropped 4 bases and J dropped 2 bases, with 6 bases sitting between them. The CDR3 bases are TGTGCCAGCAGTTATATGCCCTACGAGCAGTACTTC. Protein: CASSYMPYEQYF. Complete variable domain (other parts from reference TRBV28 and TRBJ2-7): DVKVTQSSRYLVKRTGEKVFLECVQDMDHENMFWYRQDPGLGLRLIYFSYDVKMKEKGDIPEGYSVSREKKERFSLILESASTNQTSMYLCASSYMPYEQYFGPGTRLTVT.

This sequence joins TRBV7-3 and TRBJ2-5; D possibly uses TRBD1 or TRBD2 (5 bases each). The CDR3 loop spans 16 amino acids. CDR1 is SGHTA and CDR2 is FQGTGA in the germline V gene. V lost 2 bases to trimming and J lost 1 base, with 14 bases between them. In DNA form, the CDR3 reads TGTGCCAGCAGCTTACCTGCCGGGACCGTCCAAGAGACCCAGTACTTC. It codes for CASSLPAGTVQETQYF.

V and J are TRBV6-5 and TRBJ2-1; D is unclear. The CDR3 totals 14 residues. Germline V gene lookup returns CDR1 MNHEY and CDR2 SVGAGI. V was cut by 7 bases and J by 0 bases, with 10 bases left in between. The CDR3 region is CASTRESSYNEQFF. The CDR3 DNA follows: TGTGCCAGCACAAGGGAAAGCTCCTACAATGAGCAGTTCTTC.

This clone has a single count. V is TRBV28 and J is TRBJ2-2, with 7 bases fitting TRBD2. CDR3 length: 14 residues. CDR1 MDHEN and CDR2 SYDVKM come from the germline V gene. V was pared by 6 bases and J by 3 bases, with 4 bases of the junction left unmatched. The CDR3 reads CASRTGRYTGELFF. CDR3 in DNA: TGTGCCAGCAGAACCGGGAGGTACACCGGGGAGCTGTTTTTT. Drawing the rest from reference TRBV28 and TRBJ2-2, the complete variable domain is DVKVTQSSRYLVKRTGEKVFLECVQDMDHENMFWYRQDPGLGLRLIYFSYDVKMKEKGDIPEGYSVSREKKERFSLILESASTNQTSMYLCASRTGRYTGELFFGEGSRLTVL.

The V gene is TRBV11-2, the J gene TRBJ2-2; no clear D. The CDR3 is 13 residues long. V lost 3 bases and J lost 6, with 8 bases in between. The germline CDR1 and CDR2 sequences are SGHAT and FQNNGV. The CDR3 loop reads CASSFGWAGELFF. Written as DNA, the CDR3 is TGTGCCAGCAGCTTTGGGTGGGCCGGGGAGCTGTTTTTT.

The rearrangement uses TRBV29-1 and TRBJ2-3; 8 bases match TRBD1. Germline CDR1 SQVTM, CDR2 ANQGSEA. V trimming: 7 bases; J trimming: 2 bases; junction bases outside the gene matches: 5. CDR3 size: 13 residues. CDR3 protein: CSAGTGVTDTQYF. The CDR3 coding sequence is TGCAGCGCCGGGACAGGAGTCACAGATACGCAGTATTTT.

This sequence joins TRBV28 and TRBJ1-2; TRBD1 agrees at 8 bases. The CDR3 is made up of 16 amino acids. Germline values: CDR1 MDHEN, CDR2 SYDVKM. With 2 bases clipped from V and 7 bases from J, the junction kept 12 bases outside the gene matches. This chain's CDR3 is CASSLPLTGGSSGYTF. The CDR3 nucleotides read TGTGCCAGCAGTTTACCCCTAACAGGGGGGTCTTCTGGCTACACCTTC.

This CDR3 is CASSRGANVLTF. For the CDR3, the DNA is TGTGCCAGCAGCCGCGGGGCCAACGTCCTGACTTTC. The chain uses TRBV13 and TRBJ2-6; D not certain. Germline CDR1 is PRHDT and CDR2 is FYEKMQ (reference sequence). The length of the CDR3 is 12 residues. Between the trimmed V and J ends, which lost 5 bases and 4 bases, there was a span of 3 bases.

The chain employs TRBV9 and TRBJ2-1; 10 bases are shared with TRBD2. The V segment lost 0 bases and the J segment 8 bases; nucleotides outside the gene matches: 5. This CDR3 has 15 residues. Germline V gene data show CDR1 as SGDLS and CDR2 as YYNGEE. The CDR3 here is CASSVVLAGVDEQFF. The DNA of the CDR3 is TGTGCCAGCAGCGTAGTGCTAGCGGGAGTGGATGAGCAGTTCTTC.

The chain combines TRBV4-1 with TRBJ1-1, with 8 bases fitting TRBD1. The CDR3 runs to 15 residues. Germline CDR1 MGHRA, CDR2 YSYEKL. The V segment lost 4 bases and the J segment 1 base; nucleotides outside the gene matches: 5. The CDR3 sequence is CASSLSGTGNTEAFF. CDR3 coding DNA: TGCGCCAGCAGCCTGTCCGGGACAGGGAACACTGAAGCTTTCTTT.

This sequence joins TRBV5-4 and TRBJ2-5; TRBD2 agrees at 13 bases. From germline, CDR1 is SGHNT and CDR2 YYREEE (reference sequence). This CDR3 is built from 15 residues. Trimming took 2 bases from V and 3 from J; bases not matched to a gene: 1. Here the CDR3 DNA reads TGTGCCAGCAGCTTCGGACTAGCGGGGGAAGAGACCCAGTACTTC. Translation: CASSFGLAGEETQYF.

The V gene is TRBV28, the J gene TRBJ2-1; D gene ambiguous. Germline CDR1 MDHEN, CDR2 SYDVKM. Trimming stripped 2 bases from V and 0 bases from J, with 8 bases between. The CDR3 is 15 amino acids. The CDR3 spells CASSLQAVSYNEQFF. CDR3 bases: TGTGCCAGCAGTTTACAGGCGGTCTCCTACAATGAGCAGTTCTTC.

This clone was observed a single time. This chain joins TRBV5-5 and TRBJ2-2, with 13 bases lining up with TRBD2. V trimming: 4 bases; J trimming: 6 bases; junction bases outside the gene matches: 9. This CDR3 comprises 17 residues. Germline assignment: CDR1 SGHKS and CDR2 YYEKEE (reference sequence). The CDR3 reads CASSLPGLAGTAGELFF. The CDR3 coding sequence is TGTGCCAGCAGCCTACCGGGACTAGCGGGAACCGCCGGGGAGCTGTTTTTT.

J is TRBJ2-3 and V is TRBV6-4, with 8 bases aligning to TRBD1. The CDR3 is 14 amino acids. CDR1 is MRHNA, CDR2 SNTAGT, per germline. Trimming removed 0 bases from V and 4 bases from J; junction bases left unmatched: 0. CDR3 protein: CASSDSQGADTQYF. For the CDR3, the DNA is TGTGCCAGCAGTGACTCACAGGGGGCAGATACGCAGTATTTT.

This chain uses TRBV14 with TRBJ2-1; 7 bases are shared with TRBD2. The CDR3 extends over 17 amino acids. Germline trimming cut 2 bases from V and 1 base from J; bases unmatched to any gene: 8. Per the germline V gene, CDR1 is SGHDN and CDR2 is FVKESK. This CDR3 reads CASSQRREAGSYNEQFF. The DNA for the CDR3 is TGTGCCAGCAGCCAAAGACGAGAAGCGGGATCCTACAATGAGCAGTTCTTC.

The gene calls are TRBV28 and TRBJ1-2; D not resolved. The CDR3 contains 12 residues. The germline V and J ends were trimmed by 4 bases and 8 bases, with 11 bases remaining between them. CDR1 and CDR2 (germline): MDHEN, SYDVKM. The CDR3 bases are TGTGCCAGCAGTTCCGGGTCTCTGGGCTACACCTTC. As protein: CASSSGSLGYTF.

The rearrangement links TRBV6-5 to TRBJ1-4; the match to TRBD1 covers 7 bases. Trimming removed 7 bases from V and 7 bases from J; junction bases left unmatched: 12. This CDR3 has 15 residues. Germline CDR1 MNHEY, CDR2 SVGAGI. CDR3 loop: CASKRTGLSSEKLFF. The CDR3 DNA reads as TGTGCCAGCAAAAGGACAGGACTCTCCTCTGAAAAACTGTTTTTT.

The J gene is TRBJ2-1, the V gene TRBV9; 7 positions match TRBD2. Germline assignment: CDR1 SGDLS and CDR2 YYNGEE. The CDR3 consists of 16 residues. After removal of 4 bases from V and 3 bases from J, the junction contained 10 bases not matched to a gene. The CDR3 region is CASSPMSGGSYNEQFF. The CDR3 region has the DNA TGTGCCAGCAGCCCCATGTCGGGGGGTAGCTACAATGAGCAGTTCTTC.

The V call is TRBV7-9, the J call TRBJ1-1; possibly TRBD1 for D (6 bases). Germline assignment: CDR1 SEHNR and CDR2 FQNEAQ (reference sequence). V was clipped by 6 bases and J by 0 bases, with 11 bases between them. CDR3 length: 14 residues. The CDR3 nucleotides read TGTGCCAGCAGGCCCGGGACACTGAACACTGAAGCTTTCTTT. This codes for CASRPGTLNTEAFF.

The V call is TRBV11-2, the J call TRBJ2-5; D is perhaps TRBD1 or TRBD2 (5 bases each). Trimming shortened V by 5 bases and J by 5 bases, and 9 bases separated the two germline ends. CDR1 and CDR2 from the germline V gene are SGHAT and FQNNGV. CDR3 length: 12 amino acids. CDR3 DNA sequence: TGTGCCAGCAGCCAAGGGACGGAGACCCAGTACTTC. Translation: CASSQGTETQYF. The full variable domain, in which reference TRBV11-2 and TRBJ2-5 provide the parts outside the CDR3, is EAGVAQSPRYKIIEKRQSVAFWCNPISGHATLYWYQQILGQGPKLLIQFQNNGVVDDSQLPKDRFSAERLKGVDSTLKIQPAKLEDSAVYLCASSQGTETQYFGPGTRLLVL.

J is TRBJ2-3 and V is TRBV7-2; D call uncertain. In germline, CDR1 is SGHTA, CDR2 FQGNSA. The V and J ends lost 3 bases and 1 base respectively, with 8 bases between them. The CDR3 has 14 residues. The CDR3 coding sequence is TGTGCCAGCAGCTTCTCTAGAGGCACAGATACGCAGTATTTT. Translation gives CASSFSRGTDTQYF.

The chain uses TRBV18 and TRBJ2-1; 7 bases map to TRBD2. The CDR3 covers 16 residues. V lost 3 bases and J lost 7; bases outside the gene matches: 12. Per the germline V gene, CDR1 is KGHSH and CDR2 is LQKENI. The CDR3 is CASSPVWRETGNEQFF. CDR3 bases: TGTGCCAGCTCACCTGTCTGGCGGGAGACGGGGAATGAGCAGTTCTTC.

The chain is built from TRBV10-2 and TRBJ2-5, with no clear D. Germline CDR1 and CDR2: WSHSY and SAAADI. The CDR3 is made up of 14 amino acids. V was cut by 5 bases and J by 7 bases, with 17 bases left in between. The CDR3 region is CASSQNVGSGTQYF. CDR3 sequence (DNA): TGCGCCAGCAGTCAAAATGTGGGGTCAGGGACCCAGTACTTC.

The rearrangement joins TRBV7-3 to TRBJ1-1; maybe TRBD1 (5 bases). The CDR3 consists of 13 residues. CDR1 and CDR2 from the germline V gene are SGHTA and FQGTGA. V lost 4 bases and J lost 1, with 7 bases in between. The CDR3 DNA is TGTGCCAGCAGCTGGACACAGAACACTGAAGCTTTCTTT. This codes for CASSWTQNTEAFF.

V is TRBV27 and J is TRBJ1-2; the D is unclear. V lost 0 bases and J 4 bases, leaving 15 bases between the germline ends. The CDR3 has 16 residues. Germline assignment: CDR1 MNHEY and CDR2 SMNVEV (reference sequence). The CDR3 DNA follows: TGTGCCAGCAGTTTATCGACGGATGGAGGTAGCTATGGCTACACCTTC. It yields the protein CASSLSTDGGSYGYTF.